This paragraph covers one T cell receptor (beta chain) sequence. These data belong to a study of control samples from healthy donors and cancer patients. The protocol was immunoSEQ multiplex PCR, while the TCRdb copy is restricted to in-frame clones and leaves out a portion. The table lists under 150,000 clones, 93% of them singletons. The CDR3 covers 14 residues. The germline CDR1 and CDR2 sequences are SGHRS and YFSETQ. The germline V and J ends were trimmed by 2 bases and 0 bases, with 7 bases remaining between them. The rearrangement uses TRBV5-1 and TRBJ2-3, with D possibly matching TRBD2 (6 bases). Material for sequencing was blood. This clonotype was obtained from a man aged 30 to 39 in good health. Written as DNA, the CDR3 is TGCGCCAGCAGCTTTGGGACTAGCACAGATACGCAGTATTTT. Protein sequence: CASSFGTSTDTQYF. The full variable domain, completed using reference TRBV5-1 and TRBJ2-3, is KAGVTQTPRYLIKTRGQQVTLSCSPISGHRSVSWYQQTPGQGLQFLFEYFSETQRNKGNFPGRFSGRQFSNSRSEMNVSTLELGDSALYLCASSFGTSTDTQYFGPGTRLTVL.